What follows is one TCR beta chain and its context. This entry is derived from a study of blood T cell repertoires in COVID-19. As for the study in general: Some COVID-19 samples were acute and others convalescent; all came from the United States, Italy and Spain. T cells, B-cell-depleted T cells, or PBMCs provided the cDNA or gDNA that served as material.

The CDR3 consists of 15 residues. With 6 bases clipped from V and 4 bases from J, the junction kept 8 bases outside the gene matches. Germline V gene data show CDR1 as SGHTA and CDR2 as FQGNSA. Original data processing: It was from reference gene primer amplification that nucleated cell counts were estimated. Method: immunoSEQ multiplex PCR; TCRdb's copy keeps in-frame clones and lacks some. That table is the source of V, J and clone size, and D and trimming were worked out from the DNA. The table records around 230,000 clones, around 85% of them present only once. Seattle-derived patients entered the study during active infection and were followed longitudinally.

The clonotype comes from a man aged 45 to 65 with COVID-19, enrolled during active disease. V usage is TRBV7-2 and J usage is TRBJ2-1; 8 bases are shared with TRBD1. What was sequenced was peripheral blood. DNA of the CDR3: TGTGCCAGCAGTAGGGGGCAGGGGGCTTACAATGAGCAGTTCTTC. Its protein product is CASSRGQGAYNEQFF.